This T cell receptor beta chain was documented in a study of shared clonotypes between healthy human individuals. Libraries were prepared by immunoSEQ multiplex PCR; TCRdb keeps only in-frame clonotypes and omits some of them. Here the sample spans about 2.1 million clones, around 93% being singletons. Selected positively for CCR7 and CD45RO-negative, naive CD8 cells excluded terminally differentiated effector memory CD45RA+ cells. General study findings and limits: Expectations were that clonotype sharing among donors would be affected by sequencing depth. Against clonotypes common to all four donors, non-shared ones had lower generation probabilities.

About this clone: Antigen unknown.

Per germline, CDR1 SGHKS and CDR2 YYEKEE (reference sequence). The V and J ends lost 4 bases and 2 bases respectively, with 15 bases between them. The CDR3 has 15 amino acids. The chain is built from TRBV5-5 and TRBJ1-1; D call uncertain. The receptor was derived from a young man in good health. Some clones in this sample may be carry-over from other donors' samples. Sequencing was done on a sample of naive CD8+ T cells from PBMCs. CDR3 loop: CASSPPTGLNTEAFF. The CDR3 DNA reads as TGTGCCAGCAGCCCCCCCACGGGCTTAAACACTGAAGCTTTCTTT. Full variable domain (outside the CDR3, taken from reference TRBV5-5 and TRBJ1-1): DAGVTQSPTHLIKTRGQQVTLRCSPISGHKSVSWYQQVLGQGPQFIFQYYEKEERGRGNFPDRFSARQFPNYSSELNVNALLLGDSALYLCASSPPTGLNTEAFFGQGTRLTVV.